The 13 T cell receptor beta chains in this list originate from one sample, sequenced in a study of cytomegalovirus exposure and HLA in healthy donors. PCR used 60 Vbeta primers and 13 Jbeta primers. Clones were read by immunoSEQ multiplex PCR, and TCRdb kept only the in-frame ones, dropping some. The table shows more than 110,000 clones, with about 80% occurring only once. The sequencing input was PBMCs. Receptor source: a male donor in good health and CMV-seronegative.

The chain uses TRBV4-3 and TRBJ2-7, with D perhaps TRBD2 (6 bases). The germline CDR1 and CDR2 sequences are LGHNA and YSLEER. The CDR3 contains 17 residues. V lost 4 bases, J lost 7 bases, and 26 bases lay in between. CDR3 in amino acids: CASSRSRAGFQSGEQYF. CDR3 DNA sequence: TGCGCCAGCAGCCGCTCCAGGGCGGGGTTTCAGAGTGGTGAGCAGTACTTC.

The CDR3 coding sequence is TGTGCCAGCAGCAAGGCCGGGTTTTGGAGGGCTGGAAACACCATATATTTT. This gives the protein CASSKAGFWRAGNTIYF. The chain links TRBV5-6 to TRBJ1-3; no firm D call. This CDR3 is 17 amino acids long. Trimming left V 4 bases short and J 2 bases short, with 19 bases between. Germline V CDR1 and CDR2: SGHDT, YYEEEE. The full variable domain, with the rest looked up from reference TRBV5-6 and TRBJ1-3, is DAGVTQSPTHLIKTRGQQVTLRCSPKSGHDTVSWYQQALGQGPQFIFQYYEEEERQRGNFPDRFSGHQFPNYSSELNVNALLLGDSALYLCASSKAGFWRAGNTIYFGEGSWLTVV.

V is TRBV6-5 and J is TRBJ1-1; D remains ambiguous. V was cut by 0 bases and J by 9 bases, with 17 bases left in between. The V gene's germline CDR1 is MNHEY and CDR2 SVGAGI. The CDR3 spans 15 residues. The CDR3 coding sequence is TGTGCCAGCAGTTACTCGAGGGCTGAGACTTCCCAAGCTTTCTTT. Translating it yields CASSYSRAETSQAFF.

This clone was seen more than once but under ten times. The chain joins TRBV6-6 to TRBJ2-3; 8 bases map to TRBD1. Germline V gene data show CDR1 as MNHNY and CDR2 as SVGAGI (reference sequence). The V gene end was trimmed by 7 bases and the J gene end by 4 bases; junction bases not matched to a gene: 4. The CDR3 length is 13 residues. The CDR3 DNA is TGTGCCAGCACTAAGGACAGGGCAGATACGCAGTATTTT. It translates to CASTKDRADTQYF.

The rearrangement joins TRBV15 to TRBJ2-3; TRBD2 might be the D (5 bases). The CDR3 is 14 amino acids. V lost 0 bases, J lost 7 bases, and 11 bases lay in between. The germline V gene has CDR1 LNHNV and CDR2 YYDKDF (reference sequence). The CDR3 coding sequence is TGTGCCACCAGCAGAGATAGGTCCGGGAATACGCAGTATTTT. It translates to CATSRDRSGNTQYF.

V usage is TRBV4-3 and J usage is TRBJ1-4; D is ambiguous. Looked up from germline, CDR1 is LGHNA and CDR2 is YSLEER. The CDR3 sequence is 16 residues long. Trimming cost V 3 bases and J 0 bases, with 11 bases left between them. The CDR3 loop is CASSHRRATTNEKLFF. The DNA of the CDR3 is TGCGCCAGCAGCCACAGGCGCGCAACAACTAATGAAAAACTGTTTTTT.

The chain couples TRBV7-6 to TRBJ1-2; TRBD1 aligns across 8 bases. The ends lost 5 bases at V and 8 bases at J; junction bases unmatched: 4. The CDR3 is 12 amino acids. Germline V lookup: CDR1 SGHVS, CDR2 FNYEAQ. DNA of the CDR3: TGTGCCAGCAGCCAGACAGGGGAAGGCTACACCTTC. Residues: CASSQTGEGYTF.

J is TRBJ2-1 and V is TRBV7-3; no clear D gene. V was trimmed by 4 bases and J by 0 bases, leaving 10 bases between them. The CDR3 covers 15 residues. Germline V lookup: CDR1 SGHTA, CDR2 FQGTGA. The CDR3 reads CASSSGWSSYNEQFF. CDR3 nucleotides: TGTGCCAGCAGCTCCGGATGGAGCTCCTACAATGAGCAGTTCTTC. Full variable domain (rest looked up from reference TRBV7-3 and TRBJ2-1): GAGVSQTPSNKVTEKGKYVELRCDPISGHTALYWYRQSLGQGPEFLIYFQGTGAADDSGLPNDRFFAVRPEGSVSTLKIQRTERGDSAVYLCASSSGWSSYNEQFFGPGTRLTVL.

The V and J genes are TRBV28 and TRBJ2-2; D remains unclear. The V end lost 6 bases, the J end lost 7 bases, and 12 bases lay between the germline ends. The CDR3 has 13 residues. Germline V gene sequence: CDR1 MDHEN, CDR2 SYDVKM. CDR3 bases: TGTGCCAGCAGATCCGGGTCCGACGGGGAGCTGTTTTTT. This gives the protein CASRSGSDGELFF.

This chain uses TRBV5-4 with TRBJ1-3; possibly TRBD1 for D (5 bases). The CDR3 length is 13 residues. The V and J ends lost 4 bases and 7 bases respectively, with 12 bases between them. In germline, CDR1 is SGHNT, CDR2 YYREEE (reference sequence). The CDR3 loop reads CASSRGSRNTIYF. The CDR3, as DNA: TGTGCCAGCAGCCGGGGGTCTCGGAACACCATATATTTT.

The CDR3, as DNA: TGTGCCAGCAACTCATCCACAGGGAACACCGGGGAGCTGTTTTTT. It yields the protein CASNSSTGNTGELFF. The gene calls are TRBV11-3 and TRBJ2-2; TRBD1 is a possible D gene (5 bases). V gave up 7 bases and J gave up 1 base, with 13 bases separating them. The CDR3 length is 15 residues. Per germline, CDR1 SGHNT and CDR2 YENEEA.

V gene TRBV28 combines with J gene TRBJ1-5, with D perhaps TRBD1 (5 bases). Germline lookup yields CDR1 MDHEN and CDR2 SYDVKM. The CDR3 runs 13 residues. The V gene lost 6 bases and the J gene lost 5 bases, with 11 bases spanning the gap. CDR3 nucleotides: TGTGCCAGCAGATTTGGGGGGGATCAGCCCCAGCATTTT. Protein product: CASRFGGDQPQHF.

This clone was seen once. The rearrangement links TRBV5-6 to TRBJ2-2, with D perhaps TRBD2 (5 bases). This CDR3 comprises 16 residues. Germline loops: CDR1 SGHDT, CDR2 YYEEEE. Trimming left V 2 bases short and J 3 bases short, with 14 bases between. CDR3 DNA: TGTGCCAGCAGCTTCCGCGGGCCTCTTCACACCGGGGAGCTGTTTTTT. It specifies CASSFRGPLHTGELFF.